The clone carrying this T cell receptor (beta chain) was detected many times. The data derive from a study of T cells in Graves' hyperthyroidism and ophthalmopathy. Amplification of TCR beta CDR3 regions used RNA as the template. Using the HTBI primer set, a first-round RT-PCR was run on the TCR CDR3. TCRdb re-analysed the multiplex PCR reads in MiXCR, keeping a single row per CDR3 protein. The sample shows hundreds of thousands of distinct CDR3 sequences, roughly 25% of them seen only once. V was pared by 5 bases and J by 0 bases, with 5 bases between. The length of the CDR3 is 12 residues. CDR1 SGHDT and CDR2 YYEEEE come from the germline V gene.

The sample consisted of blood. The V call is TRBV5-6, the J call TRBJ2-5, with D hard to call. The clonotype comes from a woman in her 30s with Graves' ophthalmopathy. CDR3 sequence (DNA): TGTGCCAGCAGTTGGTACCAAGAGACCCAGTACTTC. The encoded protein is CASSWYQETQYF.